The 20 T cell receptor beta chains given below trace back to one sample, sequenced in a study of technical replicates of blood from a few donors. Profiled with immunoSEQ multiplex PCR; TCRdb holds only in-frame clones, not every one. Of 70,000 to 75,000 clones listed, roughly 94% are singletons. Sample: T cells isolated from PBMCs. These receptors came from a human donor in good health.

The V gene is TRBV18, the J gene TRBJ1-5; no clear D gene. CDR1 KGHSH and CDR2 LQKENI come from the germline V gene. Trimming pared 2 bases from V and 5 bases from J, leaving 7 bases between. This CDR3 spans 13 amino acids. CDR3 sequence: CASSPKSDQPQHF. The CDR3 DNA reads as TGTGCCAGCTCACCAAAGAGCGATCAGCCCCAGCATTTT.

The chain uses TRBV11-2 and TRBJ2-5; 8 bases are shared with TRBD2. The CDR3 contains 15 residues. The V gene end was trimmed by 5 bases and the J gene end by 3 bases; junction bases not matched to a gene: 8. Per the germline V gene, CDR1 is SGHAT and CDR2 is FQNNGV. CDR3 residues: CASSASTSAEETQYF. The CDR3 DNA reads as TGTGCCAGCAGCGCCTCGACTAGCGCCGAAGAGACCCAGTACTTC.

The chain links TRBV25-1 to TRBJ2-1; D is possibly TRBD2 (5 bases). V dropped 8 bases and J dropped 7 bases, with 6 bases sitting between them. The CDR3 length is 10 residues. CDR1 and CDR2 (germline): MGHDK, SYGVNS. The CDR3 nucleotides read TGTGCCAGCGAGGGAAATGAGCAGTTCTTC. Translating it yields CASEGNEQFF.

The V gene is TRBV4-1, the J gene TRBJ2-4, with D possibly matching TRBD1 (5 bases). CDR1 is MGHRA, CDR2 YSYEKL, per germline. V was clipped by 4 bases and J by 0 bases, with 19 bases between them. This CDR3 spans 18 amino acids. The CDR3 DNA reads as TGCGCCAGCAGCCCAACACATGTTCAGGGAATAGCCAAAAACATTCAGTACTTC. Translated: CASSPTHVQGIAKNIQYF.

The V call is TRBV6-1, the J call TRBJ1-3; possibly TRBD1 for D (6 bases). Trimming stripped 5 bases from V and 8 bases from J, with 19 bases between. Looked up from germline, CDR1 is MNHNS and CDR2 is SASEGT. This CDR3 is 15 amino acids long. The CDR3 region has the DNA TGTGCCAGCAGTCCCCGGGGCAGGGGAGTACACACCATATATTTT. The encoded protein is CASSPRGRGVHTIYF.

This chain's CDR3 is CASSRMTGQGGEKLFF. The CDR3 DNA follows: TGCGCCAGCAGCCGAATGACGGGACAGGGGGGAGAAAAACTGTTTTTT. The rearrangement links TRBV4-1 to TRBJ1-4, with TRBD1 matching over 11 bases. The germline CDR1 and CDR2 sequences are MGHRA and YSYEKL. The CDR3 covers 16 residues. Losses at the gene ends were 4 bases for V and 8 bases for J; bases not matched to a gene: 9.

The V gene is TRBV12-5, the J gene TRBJ1-5, with TRBD1 matching 8 bases. Germline trimming cut 5 bases from V and 1 base from J; bases unmatched to any gene: 1. This CDR3 comprises 14 residues. The germline gives CDR1 LGHNT, CDR2 FRNRAP. CDR3 in amino acids: CASGRTGSNQPQHF. For the CDR3, the DNA is TGTGCTAGTGGTCGGACAGGGAGCAATCAGCCCCAGCATTTT.

V gene TRBV19 combines with J gene TRBJ1-1; D is uncertain. Trimming removed 3 bases from V and 1 base from J, with 12 bases in between. There are 15 residues in the CDR3. Germline V gene sequence: CDR1 LNHDA, CDR2 SQIVND (reference sequence). Here the CDR3 DNA reads TGTGCCAGTAGTATTTCCCCGGGTGGGAACACTGAAGCTTTCTTT. Amino acids: CASSISPGGNTEAFF.

The chain is built from TRBV11-1 and TRBJ2-7, with 9 bases aligning to TRBD1. The CDR3 has 16 residues. J was trimmed by 0 bases and V by 1 base; bases with no gene match: 4. The germline CDR1 and CDR2 sequences are SGHAT and FQDESV (reference sequence). CDR3: CASSLEDRGGSYEQYF. In nucleotides, the CDR3 is TGTGCCAGCAGCTTAGAGGACAGGGGCGGCTCCTACGAGCAGTACTTC.

The rearrangement joins TRBV29-1 to TRBJ1-2; tentatively, D is TRBD1 (6 bases). Per the germline V gene, CDR1 is SQVTM and CDR2 is ANQGSEA. V gave up 4 bases and J gave up 0 bases, with 15 bases separating them. CDR3 size: 15 residues. CDR3 coding DNA: TGCAGCGTTGTCGACAGGACTCTAGCTAACTATGGCTACACCTTC. Protein sequence: CSVVDRTLANYGYTF.

The V and J genes are TRBV7-9 and TRBJ2-7; a weak D match, TRBD2 (6 bases). The CDR3 covers 13 residues. The germline V and J ends were trimmed by 10 bases and 5 bases, with 18 bases remaining between them. Germline V CDR1 and CDR2: SEHNR, FQNEAQ (reference sequence). The CDR3 DNA is TGTGCCATCCTGGTAGGGACTCTCAACGAGCAGTACTTC. Translated: CAILVGTLNEQYF. Drawing the rest from reference TRBV7-9 and TRBJ2-7, the complete variable domain is DTGVSQNPRHKITKRGQNVTFRCDPISEHNRLYWYRQTLGQGPEFLTYFQNEAQLEKSRLLSDRFSAERPKGSFSTLEIQRTEQGDSAMYLCAILVGTLNEQYFGPGTRLTVT.

V gene TRBV28 combines with J gene TRBJ1-3; D is possibly TRBD1 (5 bases). Trimming removed 2 bases at V and 2 bases at J, with 10 bases between. Germline V CDR1 and CDR2: MDHEN, SYDVKM. The CDR3 runs to 15 residues. CDR3 in DNA: TGTGCCAGCAGTTTAATCCCACAGGCTGGAAACACCATATATTTT. This codes for CASSLIPQAGNTIYF.

The V and J genes are TRBV4-2 and TRBJ1-2, with 10 bases that match TRBD1. Germline CDR1 LGHNA, CDR2 YNFKEQ. The CDR3 sequence is 22 residues long. The junction had 20 bases not matched to a gene; V was cut back by 1 base and J by 0 bases. The CDR3 sequence is CASSQAPGQGPLEASSNYGYTF. In nucleotides, the CDR3 is TGTGCCAGCAGCCAAGCACCGGGACAGGGGCCCTTGGAGGCCTCTTCTAACTATGGCTACACCTTC.

V gene TRBV4-1 combines with J gene TRBJ2-7, with D possibly TRBD1 on 8 matching bases. CDR1 is MGHRA, CDR2 YSYEKL, per germline. Trimming removed 7 bases from V and 3 bases from J, with 22 bases in between. The CDR3 is made up of 16 amino acids. CDR3 sequence: CASKTFTGGDIYEQYF. The DNA for the CDR3 is TGCGCCAGCAAAACCTTTACAGGGGGGGATATCTACGAGCAGTACTTC.

The rearrangement links TRBV4-1 to TRBJ2-1; a possible D gene is TRBD2 (7 bases). With 2 bases removed from V and 9 bases from J, the gap between germline ends came to 14 bases. There are 14 residues in the CDR3. Germline CDR1 reads MGHRA; CDR2 reads YSYEKL. In DNA form, the CDR3 reads TGCGCCAGCAGCCAACGGCGGGGGCACGTTGAGCAGTTCTTC. Translated, it gives CASSQRRGHVEQFF.

The chain couples TRBV29-1 to TRBJ2-7; TRBD1 aligns across 10 bases. CDR1 and CDR2 (germline): SQVTM, ANQGSEA. The CDR3 is 14 residues long. J was trimmed by 4 bases and V by 4 bases; bases with no gene match: 7. The CDR3 spells CSVVRGTGAYEQYF. For the CDR3, the DNA is TGCAGCGTTGTTAGGGGGACAGGGGCTTACGAGCAGTACTTC.

This rearrangement joins TRBV11-2 to TRBJ2-1; D might be TRBD1 (6 bases). Germline CDR1 SGHAT, CDR2 FQNNGV. CDR3 length: 13 amino acids. V lost 6 bases to trimming and J lost 5 bases, with 11 bases between them. The CDR3 is CASRIGGDNEQFF. CDR3 nucleotide sequence: TGTGCCAGCAGAATAGGGGGTGACAATGAGCAGTTCTTC.

This clone was seen a single time. The gene calls are TRBV11-3 and TRBJ1-6; TRBD1 matches at 7 bases. Unmatched junction bases numbered 6, after V lost 2 bases and J lost 8 bases. CDR1 is SGHNT, CDR2 YENEEA, per germline. There are 15 residues in the CDR3. This CDR3 reads CASSLFGTDHSPLHF. In DNA, the CDR3 is TGTGCCAGCAGCTTATTCGGGACAGATCATTCACCCCTCCACTTT. Drawing the rest from reference TRBV11-3 and TRBJ1-6, the complete variable domain is EAGVVQSPRYKIIEKKQPVAFWCNPISGHNTLYWYLQNLGQGPELLIRYENEEAVDDSQLPKDRFSAERLKGVDSTLKIQPAELGDSAVYLCASSLFGTDHSPLHFGNGTRLTVT.

V and J are TRBV5-4 and TRBJ2-3, with 12 bases lining up with TRBD2. Germline CDR1 reads SGHNT; CDR2 reads YYREEE (reference sequence). The V segment lost 1 base and the J segment 2 bases; nucleotides outside the gene matches: 2. CDR3 length equals 16 residues. CDR3 region: CASSLLAGGVTDTQYF. Here the CDR3 DNA reads TGTGCCAGCAGCTTGCTAGCGGGAGGGGTCACAGATACGCAGTATTTT.

As for this clone: The same CDR3 also results from other DNA sequences found in this sample. This chain joins TRBV19 and TRBJ2-7; TRBD2 matches 7 bases. The V and J ends lost 9 bases and 1 base, in that order; junction bases with no gene match: 12. Per the germline V gene, CDR1 is LNHDA and CDR2 is SQIVND (reference sequence). The CDR3 is 15 amino acids. In DNA form, the CDR3 reads TGTGCCAGCTCCCCCAGTGGGCGGGGGTCCTACGAGCAGTACTTC. Amino acids: CASSPSGRGSYEQYF.